Listed below are T cell receptor beta chains from one sample, sequenced in a study of T-cell memory formation after mild COVID-19. TCRdb redid the calling of the 5' RACE reads with MiXCR, one entry per CDR3 protein. The table records some 250,000 distinct CDR3 sequences, 18% of them present only once. The sample comprised PBMCs or a T cell subset sorted from them (not recorded which). Source of these receptors: a man aged 18 to 35 who had mild COVID-19 (a few samples of this study predate the infection). Cell type and time point are not known. Each CDR3 is given with its conserved first and last residue. The D gene is left open where the match is weak. Clone size is given for some rows only: seen once, a few or many times, or a class if the clone is expanded.

TRBV5-4	-	TRBJ1-5	-	TGTGCCAGCAGCTTGTATGGGGTTCAGCCCCAGCATTTT	CASSLYGVQPQHF
TRBV29-1	-	TRBJ2-5	-	TGCAGCGGGCTACGGGGGCTTGGTGAGACCCAGTACTTC	CSGLRGLGETQYF
TRBV20-1	few	TRBJ2-1	TRBD2	TGCAGTGCACCTCTAGCGGGTATCGGTGAGCAGTTCTTC	CSAPLAGIGEQFF
TRBV7-3	few	TRBJ1-1	-	TGTGCCAGCAGCCTCGATTTGGACACTGAAGCTTTCTTT	CASSLDLDTEAFF
TRBV9	-	TRBJ1-2	-	TGTGCCAGCAGCGTAGGGGGGCGCTTCTATGGCTACACCTTC	CASSVGGRFYGYTF
TRBV29-1	-	TRBJ2-2	-	TGCAGCGCCTCCAAATGGGCCGGGGAGCTGTTTTTT	CSASKWAGELFF
TRBV4-1	-	TRBJ1-2	-	TGCGCCAGCAGCCAGGGCAAGGGTTATCCTGGCTACACCTTC	CASSQGKGYPGYTF
TRBV4-2	few	TRBJ2-2	TRBD2	TGTGCCAGCAGCCCTCTCAGCGGGGGGAACACCGGGGAGCTGTTTTTT	CASSPLSGGNTGELFF
TRBV7-9	-	TRBJ2-3	TRBD1	TGTGCCAGCAGTCCTCACGACAGGGGACCCACGCAGTATTTT	CASSPHDRGPTQYF
TRBV14	-	TRBJ2-1	-	TGTGCCAGCAGCCCCCCGGGGGAGTCTTCAAGGAATGAGCAGTTCTTC	CASSPPGESSRNEQFF
TRBV7-9	-	TRBJ2-4	-	TGTGCCAGCAGCAGGGAAGGCATTGGCAAAAACATTCAGTACTTC	CASSREGIGKNIQYF